The source of this T cell receptor beta chain is a study of T cell changes during pregnancy in multiple sclerosis. The germline CDR1 and CDR2 sequences are SGHAT and FQNNGV. The trim removed 5 bases at V and 10 bases at J, leaving 7 bases unmatched. This CDR3 comprises 12 residues. Data came from immunoSEQ multiplex PCR; TCRdb stores just in-frame clones and leaves some out. Found here are 50,000 to 60,000 clones, roughly 90% of them singletons; the top ten hold around 1.8%. This TCR was sampled from a female donor with multiple sclerosis, enrolled in a pregnancy study. The genes are TRBV11-2 and TRBJ1-1, with 7 bases aligning to TRBD1. Sequencing used peripheral blood, obtained after pregnancy. CDR3 DNA sequence: TGTGCCAGCAGCCAAGACAGGGCGAGAGCTTTCTTT. Encoded protein: CASSQDRARAFF.